This T cell receptor beta chain was sequenced for a study of cytomegalovirus exposure and HLA in healthy donors. PCR amplification relied on 60 Vbeta primers (plus 13 Jbeta primers). Only in-frame clones appear in the TCRdb table, and some are missing; sequencing was by immunoSEQ multiplex PCR. The data show approximately 170,000 clones, 75% to 90% seen once. For this clone: Its antigen is unknown.

Overall study results and limits: The study recorded about 150 TCR beta chains that were cytomegalovirus-associated. Three CMV-associated chains proved CMV antigen-specific in vitro.

Per germline, CDR1 SGHDT and CDR2 YYEEEE. The CDR3 extends over 14 amino acids. V was pared by 4 bases and J by 10 bases, with 10 bases of the junction left unmatched. Source material: PBMCs. The clonotype comes from a boy younger than 10 in good health and CMV-seronegative. The V call is TRBV5-6, the J call TRBJ2-1; TRBD1 matches at 8 bases. DNA for the CDR3: TGTGCCAGCAGCCATTCCGAAGACAGGGGCGAGCAGTTCTTC. This encodes CASSHSEDRGEQFF.